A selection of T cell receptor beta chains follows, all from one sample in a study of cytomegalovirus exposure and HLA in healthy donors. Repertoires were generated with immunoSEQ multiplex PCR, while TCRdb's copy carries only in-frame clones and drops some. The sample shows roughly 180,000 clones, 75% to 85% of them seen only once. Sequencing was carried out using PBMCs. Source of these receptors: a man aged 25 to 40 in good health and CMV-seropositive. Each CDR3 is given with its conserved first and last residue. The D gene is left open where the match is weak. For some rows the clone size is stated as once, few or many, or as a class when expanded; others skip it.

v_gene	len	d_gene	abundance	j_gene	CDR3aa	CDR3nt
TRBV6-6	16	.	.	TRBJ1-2	CASSPTLGAGGDGYTF	TGTGCCAGCAGCCCTACATTGGGGGCTGGGGGAGATGGCTACACCTTC
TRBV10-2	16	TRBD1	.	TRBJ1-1	CASSSGQVGWGTEAFF	TGCGCCAGCAGCTCCGGACAGGTGGGGTGGGGCACTGAAGCTTTCTTT
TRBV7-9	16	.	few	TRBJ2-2	CASSLVFRQGTGELFF	TGTGCCAGCAGCTTAGTGTTCCGGCAGGGGACCGGGGAGCTGTTTTTT
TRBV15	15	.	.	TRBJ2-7	CATSSGLGSTYEQYF	TGTGCCACCAGCAGTGGACTGGGTTCAACCTACGAGCAGTACTTC
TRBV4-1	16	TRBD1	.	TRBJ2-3	CASSQEGTGDTDTQYF	TGCGCCAGCAGCCAAGAAGGGACAGGGGACACAGATACGCAGTATTTT
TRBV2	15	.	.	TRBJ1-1	CASSAPRTANTEAFF	TGTGCCAGCAGTGCCCCCAGGACAGCGAACACTGAAGCTTTCTTT
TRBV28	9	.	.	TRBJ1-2	CATEYGYTF	TGTGCCACCGAGTATGGCTACACCTTC
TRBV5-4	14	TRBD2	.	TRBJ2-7	CASSSSGGAGEQYF	TGTGCCAGCAGCAGTAGCGGGGGGGCGGGAGAGCAGTACTTC
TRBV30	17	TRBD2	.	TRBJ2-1	CAWSPGLAGAAYNEQFF	TGTGCCTGGAGCCCGGGACTAGCGGGAGCTGCCTACAATGAGCAGTTCTTC
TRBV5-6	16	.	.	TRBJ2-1	CASSLPKQSSYNEQFF	TGTGCCAGCAGCTTACCAAAGCAAAGCTCCTACAATGAGCAGTTCTTC
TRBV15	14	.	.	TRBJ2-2	CATSRGRGFGELFF	TGTGCCACCAGCAGAGGAAGGGGCTTCGGGGAGCTGTTTTTT
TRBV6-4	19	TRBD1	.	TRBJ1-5	CASSSRQGRVFFSNQPQHF	TGTGCCAGCAGTTCACGACAGGGCAGAGTGTTTTTTAGCAATCAGCCCCAGCATTTT
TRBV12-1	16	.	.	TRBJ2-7	CASSLGSAGGVYEQYF	TGTGCCAGCAGCCTGGGGTCTGCGGGAGGAGTCTACGAGCAGTACTTC
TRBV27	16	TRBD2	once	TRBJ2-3	CASSLSAGGSTDTQYF	TGTGCCAGCAGTTTATCAGCGGGAGGGAGTACAGATACGCAGTATTTT
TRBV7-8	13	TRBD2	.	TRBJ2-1	CASSLAGLAEQFF	TGTGCCAGCAGCTTAGCGGGACTAGCGGAGCAGTTCTTC
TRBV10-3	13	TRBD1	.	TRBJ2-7	CAIGAGTGYEQYF	TGTGCCATCGGTGCCGGGACAGGCTACGAGCAGTACTTC
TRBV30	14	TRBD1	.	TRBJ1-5	CAWRDRGHNQPQHF	TGTGCCTGGAGAGACAGGGGACACAATCAGCCCCAGCATTTT
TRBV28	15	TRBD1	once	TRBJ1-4	CASTQGGQGGEKLFF	TGTGCCAGCACCCAGGGGGGACAGGGAGGTGAAAAACTGTTTTTT
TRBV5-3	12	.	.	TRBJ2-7	CARRYGSYEQYF	TGTGCCAGAAGGTACGGCTCCTACGAGCAGTACTTC
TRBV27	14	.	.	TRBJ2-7	CASSQTGSSYEQYF	TGTGCCAGCAGTCAGACGGGGAGCTCCTACGAGCAGTACTTC
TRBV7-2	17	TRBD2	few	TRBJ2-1	CASSLAPLAGGYNEQFF	TGTGCCAGCAGCTTAGCCCCGCTAGCGGGGGGGTACAATGAGCAGTTCTTC
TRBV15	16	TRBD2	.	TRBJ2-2	CATSREGLADTGELFF	TGTGCCACCAGCAGAGAGGGCCTAGCGGACACCGGGGAGCTGTTTTTT
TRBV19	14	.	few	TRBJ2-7	CASSLTGVVYEQYF	TGTGCCAGTAGTTTAACCGGGGTGGTGTACGAGCAGTACTTC
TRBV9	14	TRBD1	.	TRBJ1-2	CASSNRQGHYGYTF	TGTGCCAGCAGCAACAGACAGGGTCACTATGGCTACACCTTC
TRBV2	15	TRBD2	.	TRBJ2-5	CASRPPGTRLETQYF	TGTGCCAGCAGGCCTCCGGGGACTAGATTGGAGACCCAGTACTTC
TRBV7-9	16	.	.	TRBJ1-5	CASSLDSQGFNQPQHF	TGTGCCAGCAGCTTAGATAGCCAGGGGTTCAATCAGCCCCAGCATTTT
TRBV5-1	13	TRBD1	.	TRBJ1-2	CASSSGQGYGYTF	TGCGCCAGCAGCTCCGGACAGGGATATGGCTACACCTTC
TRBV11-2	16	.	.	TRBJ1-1	CASSLGPGRVNTEAFF	TGTGCCAGCAGCTTAGGCCCGGGGAGGGTGAACACTGAAGCTTTCTTT
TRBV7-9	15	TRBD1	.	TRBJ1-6	CSSSSVQGQGSPLHF	TGTTCCAGCAGCTCAGTACAGGGGCAGGGTTCACCCCTCCACTTT
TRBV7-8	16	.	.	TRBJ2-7	CASSGSQAQSSYEQYF	TGTGCCAGCAGCGGTAGTCAGGCCCAAAGCTCCTACGAGCAGTACTTC
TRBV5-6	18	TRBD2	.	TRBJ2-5	CASSLSVAGGPIEETQYF	TGTGCCAGCAGCTTGTCAGTAGCGGGAGGGCCGATCGAAGAGACCCAGTACTTC
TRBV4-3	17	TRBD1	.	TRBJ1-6	CASSQVLQGTYNSPLHF	TGCGCCAGCAGCCAAGTCCTACAGGGGACTTATAATTCACCCCTCCACTTT
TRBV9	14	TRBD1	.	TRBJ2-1	CASSPRTGGDEQFF	TGTGCCAGCAGCCCCCGGACAGGGGGCGATGAGCAGTTCTTC
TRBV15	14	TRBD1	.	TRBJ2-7	CATSSGQVSYEQYF	TGTGCCACCAGCAGTGGACAGGTCTCCTACGAGCAGTACTTC
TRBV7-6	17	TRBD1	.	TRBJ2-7	CASSLGGGGTGDHEQYF	TGTGCCAGCAGCTTAGGGGGGGGCGGGACAGGGGACCACGAGCAGTACTTC
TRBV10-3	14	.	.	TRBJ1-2	CATIGYRTNYGYTF	TGTGCCACTATAGGCTACAGGACTAACTATGGCTACACCTTC
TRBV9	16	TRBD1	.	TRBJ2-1	CASSPLRTGQVNEQFF	TGTGCCAGCAGCCCACTCCGCACGGGACAGGTCAATGAGCAGTTCTTC
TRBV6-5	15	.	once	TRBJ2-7	CASSYSPGTSYEQYF	TGTGCCAGCAGTTACTCGCCGGGAACGTCCTACGAGCAGTACTTC
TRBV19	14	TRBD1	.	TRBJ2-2	CASRMGQGDRELFF	TGTGCCAGTAGGATGGGACAGGGGGACCGGGAGCTGTTTTTT
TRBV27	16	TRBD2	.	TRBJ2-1	CASSSELAVSYHEQFF	TGTGCCAGCAGTTCCGAACTAGCGGTCTCGTACCATGAGCAGTTCTTC
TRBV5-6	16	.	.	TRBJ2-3	CASSFDLSVGTDTQYF	TGTGCCAGCAGCTTCGATCTAAGTGTGGGCACAGATACGCAGTATTTT
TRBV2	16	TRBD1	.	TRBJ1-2	CASSPLHRGRDYGYTF	TGTGCCAGCAGTCCTCTCCACAGGGGTAGAGACTATGGCTACACCTTC
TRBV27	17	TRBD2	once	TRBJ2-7	CASSSGLAGGRFYEQYF	TGTGCCAGCAGTTCCGGACTAGCGGGAGGGCGTTTCTACGAGCAGTACTTC
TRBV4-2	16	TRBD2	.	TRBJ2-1	CASSPPLAGGPGEQFF	TGTGCCAGCAGCCCACCACTAGCGGGAGGGCCTGGTGAGCAGTTCTTC
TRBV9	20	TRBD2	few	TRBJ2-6	CASRRDGGGSRLSGANVLTF	TGTGCCAGCAGACGCGATGGCGGGGGTTCTCGACTTTCTGGGGCCAACGTCCTGACTTTC
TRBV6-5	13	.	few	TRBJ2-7	CASSYLTGYEQYF	TGTGCCAGCAGTTACTTAACGGGCTACGAGCAGTACTTC
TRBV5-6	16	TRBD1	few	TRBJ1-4	CASSQASGQGAEKLFF	TGTGCCAGCAGCCAAGCCTCGGGACAGGGGGCGGAGAAACTGTTTTTT
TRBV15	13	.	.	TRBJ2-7	CATSRVIAGEQYF	TGTGCCACCAGCAGAGTAATTGCGGGCGAGCAGTACTTC
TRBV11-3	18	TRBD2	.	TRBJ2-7	CASSLDSAASGGTYEQYF	TGTGCCAGCAGCTTAGATTCGGCGGCTAGCGGGGGCACATACGAGCAGTACTTC
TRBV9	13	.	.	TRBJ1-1	CASSVGGHTEAFF	TGTGCCAGCAGCGTTGGGGGCCACACTGAAGCTTTCTTT
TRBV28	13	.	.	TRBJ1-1	CASSRPGYTEAFF	TGTGCCAGCAGCCGACCCGGGTACACTGAAGCTTTCTTT
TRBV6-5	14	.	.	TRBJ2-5	CASSYSRSQETQYF	TGTGCCAGCAGTTATTCTAGGTCCCAAGAGACCCAGTACTTC
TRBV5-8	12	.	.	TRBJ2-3	CASSFSVDTQYF	TGTGCCAGCAGCTTTAGCGTTGATACGCAGTATTTT